The entry below describes one T cell receptor beta chain. The CDR3 is 17 amino acids. Germline V gene lookup returns CDR1 SGHTA and CDR2 FQGNSA. V lost 5 bases, J lost 4 bases, and 15 bases stayed unmatched. This sample was included in a study of cytomegalovirus exposure and HLA in healthy donors. In the PCR, 60 Vbeta and 13 Jbeta primers were used. Here immunoSEQ multiplex PCR was the method, and the copy in TCRdb shows in-frame clones only, minus some. The data show 95,000 to 150,000 clones, about 80% seen once. Sequences were obtained from PBMCs. This TCR was recovered from a young man in good health and CMV-seropositive. V is TRBV7-2 and J is TRBJ2-3; 7 positions agree with TRBD2. Here the CDR3 DNA reads TGTGCCAGCAGCGCCTCGCCGGTCGGGGGGAACGCAGATACGCAGTATTTT. As protein: CASSASPVGGNADTQYF.